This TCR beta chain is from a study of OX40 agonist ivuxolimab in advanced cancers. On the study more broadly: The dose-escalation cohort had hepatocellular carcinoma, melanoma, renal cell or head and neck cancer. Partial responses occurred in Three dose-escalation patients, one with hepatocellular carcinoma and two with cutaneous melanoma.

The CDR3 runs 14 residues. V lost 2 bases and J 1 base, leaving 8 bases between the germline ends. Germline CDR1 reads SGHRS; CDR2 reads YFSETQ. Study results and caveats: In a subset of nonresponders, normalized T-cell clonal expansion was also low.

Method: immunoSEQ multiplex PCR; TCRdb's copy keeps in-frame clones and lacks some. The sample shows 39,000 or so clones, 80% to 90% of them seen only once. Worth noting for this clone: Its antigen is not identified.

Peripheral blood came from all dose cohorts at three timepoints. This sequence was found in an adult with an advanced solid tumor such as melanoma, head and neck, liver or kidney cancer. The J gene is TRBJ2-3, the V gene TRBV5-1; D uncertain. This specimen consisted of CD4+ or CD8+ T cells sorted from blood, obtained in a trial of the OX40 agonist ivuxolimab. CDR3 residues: CASSFPERTDTQYF. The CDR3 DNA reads TGCGCCAGCAGCTTTCCCGAGCGCACAGATACGCAGTATTTT.